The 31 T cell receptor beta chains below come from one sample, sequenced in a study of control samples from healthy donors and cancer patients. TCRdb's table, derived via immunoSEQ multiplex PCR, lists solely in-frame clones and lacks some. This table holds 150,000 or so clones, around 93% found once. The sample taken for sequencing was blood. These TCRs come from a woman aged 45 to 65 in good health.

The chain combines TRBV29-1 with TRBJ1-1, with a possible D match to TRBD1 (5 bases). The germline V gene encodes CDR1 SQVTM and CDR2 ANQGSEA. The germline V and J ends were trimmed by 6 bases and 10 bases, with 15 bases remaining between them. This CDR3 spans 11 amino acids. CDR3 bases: TGCAGCGTGGGGGTAGGTGCGGGAGCTTTCTTT. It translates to CSVGVGAGAFF.

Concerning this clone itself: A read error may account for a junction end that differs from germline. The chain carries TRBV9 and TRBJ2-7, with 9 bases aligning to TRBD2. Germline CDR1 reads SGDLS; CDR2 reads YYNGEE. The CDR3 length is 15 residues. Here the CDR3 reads CASSVTGLASSEQYF. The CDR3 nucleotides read TGTGCCAGCAGCGTTACCGGACTAGCGTCCTCCGAGCAGTACTTC.

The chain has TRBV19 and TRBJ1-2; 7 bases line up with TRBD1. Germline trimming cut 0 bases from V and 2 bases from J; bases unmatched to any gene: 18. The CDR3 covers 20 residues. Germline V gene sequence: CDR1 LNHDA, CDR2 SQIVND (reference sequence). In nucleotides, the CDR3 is TGTGCCAGTAGTATAGATTTTGCCGGGACAGAAGGGAAGGCAAACTATGGCTACACCTTC. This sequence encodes CASSIDFAGTEGKANYGYTF.

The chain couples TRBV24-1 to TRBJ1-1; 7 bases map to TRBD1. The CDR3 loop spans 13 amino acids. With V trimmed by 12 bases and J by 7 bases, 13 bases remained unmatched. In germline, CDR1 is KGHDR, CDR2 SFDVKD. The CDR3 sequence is CASQGKWDVEAFF. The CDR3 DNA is TGTGCCTCACAGGGGAAATGGGACGTTGAAGCTTTCTTT.

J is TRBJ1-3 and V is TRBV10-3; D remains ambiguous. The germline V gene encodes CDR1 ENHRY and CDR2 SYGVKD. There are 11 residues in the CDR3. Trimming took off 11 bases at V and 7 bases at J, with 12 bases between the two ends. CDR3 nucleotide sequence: TGTGCCTCAAGAAACTCTAACACCATATATTTT. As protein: CASRNSNTIYF.

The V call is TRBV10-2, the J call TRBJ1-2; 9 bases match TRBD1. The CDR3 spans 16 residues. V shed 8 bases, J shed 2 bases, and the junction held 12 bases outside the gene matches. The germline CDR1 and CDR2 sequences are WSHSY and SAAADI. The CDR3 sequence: CASHPTGQGTNYGYTF. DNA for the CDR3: TGCGCCAGCCATCCTACGGGACAGGGTACCAACTATGGCTACACCTTC.

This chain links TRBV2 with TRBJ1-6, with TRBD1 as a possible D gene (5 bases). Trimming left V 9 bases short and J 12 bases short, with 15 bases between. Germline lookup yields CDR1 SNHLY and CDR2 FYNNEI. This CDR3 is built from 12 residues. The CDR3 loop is CASWGSGKPLHF. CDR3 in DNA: TGTGCCAGTTGGGGGTCGGGGAAACCCCTCCACTTT.

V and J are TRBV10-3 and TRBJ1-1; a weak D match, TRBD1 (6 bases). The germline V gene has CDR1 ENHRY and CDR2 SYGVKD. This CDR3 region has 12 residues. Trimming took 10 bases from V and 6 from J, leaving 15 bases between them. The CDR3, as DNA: TGTGCCACCCGGGGGGCAGTTTCTGAAGCTTTCTTT. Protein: CATRGAVSEAFF.

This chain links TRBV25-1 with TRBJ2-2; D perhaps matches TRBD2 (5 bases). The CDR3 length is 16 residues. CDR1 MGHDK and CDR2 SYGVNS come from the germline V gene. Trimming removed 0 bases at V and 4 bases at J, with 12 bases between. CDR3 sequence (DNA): TGTGCCAGCAGTGAATATGTCGGTGGAGGCACCGGGGAGCTGTTTTTT. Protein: CASSEYVGGGTGELFF.

Here the CDR3 reads CASSQPLTGEGYTF. The DNA for the CDR3 is TGCGCCAGCAGCCAACCTCTGACAGGGGAGGGCTACACCTTC. The chain employs TRBV4-1 and TRBJ1-2, with 8 bases matching TRBD1. V gave up 2 bases and J gave up 8 bases; unmatched junction bases: 7. Germline CDR1 reads MGHRA; CDR2 reads YSYEKL. The CDR3 is 14 amino acids.

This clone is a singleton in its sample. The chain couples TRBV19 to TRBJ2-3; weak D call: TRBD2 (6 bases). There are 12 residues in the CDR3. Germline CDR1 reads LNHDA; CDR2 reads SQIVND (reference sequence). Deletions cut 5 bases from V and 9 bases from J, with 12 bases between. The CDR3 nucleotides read TGTGCCAGTAGTCCCCCCGGGAGAACGCAGTATTTT. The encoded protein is CASSPPGRTQYF.

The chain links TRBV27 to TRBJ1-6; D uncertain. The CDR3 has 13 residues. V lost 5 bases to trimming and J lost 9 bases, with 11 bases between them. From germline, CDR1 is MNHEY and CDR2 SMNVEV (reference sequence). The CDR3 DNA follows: TGTGCCAGCAGTCAGGCCCGGGGTTCACCCCTCCACTTT. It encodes CASSQARGSPLHF.

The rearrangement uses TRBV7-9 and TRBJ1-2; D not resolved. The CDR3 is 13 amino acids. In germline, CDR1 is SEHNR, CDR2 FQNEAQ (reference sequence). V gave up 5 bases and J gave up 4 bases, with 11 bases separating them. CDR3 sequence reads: CASSPLEIYGYTF. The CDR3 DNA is TGTGCCAGCAGCCCCCTGGAGATCTATGGCTACACCTTC.

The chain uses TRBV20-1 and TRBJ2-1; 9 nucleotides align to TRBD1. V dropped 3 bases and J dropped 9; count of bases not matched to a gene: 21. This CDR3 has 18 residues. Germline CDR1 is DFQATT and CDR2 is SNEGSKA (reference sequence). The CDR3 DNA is TGCAGTGCTAGTTCGTCCGGCCTAACAGGGGGCGCGGTGGGTGAGCAGTTCTTC. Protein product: CSASSSGLTGGAVGEQFF.

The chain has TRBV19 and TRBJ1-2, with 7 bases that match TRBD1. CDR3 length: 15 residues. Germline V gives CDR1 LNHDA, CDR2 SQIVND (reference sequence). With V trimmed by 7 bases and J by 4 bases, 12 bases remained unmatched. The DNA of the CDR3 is TGTGCCAGTACCCAGGACAGGAGTACGCTCTATGGCTACACCTTC. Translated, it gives CASTQDRSTLYGYTF.

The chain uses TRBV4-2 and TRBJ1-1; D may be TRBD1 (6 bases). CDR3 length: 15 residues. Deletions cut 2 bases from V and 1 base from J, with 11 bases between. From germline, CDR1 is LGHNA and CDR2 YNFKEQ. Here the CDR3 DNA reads TGTGCCAGCAGCCAATATACGACAGGGAACACTGAAGCTTTCTTT. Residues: CASSQYTTGNTEAFF.

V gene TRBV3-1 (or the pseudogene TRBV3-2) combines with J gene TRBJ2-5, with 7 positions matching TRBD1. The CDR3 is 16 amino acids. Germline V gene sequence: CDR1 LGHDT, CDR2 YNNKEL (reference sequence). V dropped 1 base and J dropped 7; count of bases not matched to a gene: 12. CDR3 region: CASSQGGQVRRGTQYF. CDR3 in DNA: TGTGCCAGCAGCCAAGGTGGACAGGTCCGAAGGGGGACCCAGTACTTC.

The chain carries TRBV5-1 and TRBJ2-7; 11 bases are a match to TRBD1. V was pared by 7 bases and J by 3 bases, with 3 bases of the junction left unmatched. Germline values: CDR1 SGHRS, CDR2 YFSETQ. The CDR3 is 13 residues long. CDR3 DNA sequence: TGCGCCAGCGGGACAGGGGGTATCTACGAGCAGTACTTC. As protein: CASGTGGIYEQYF. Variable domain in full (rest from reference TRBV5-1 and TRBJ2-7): KAGVTQTPRYLIKTRGQQVTLSCSPISGHRSVSWYQQTPGQGLQFLFEYFSETQRNKGNFPGRFSGRQFSNSRSEMNVSTLELGDSALYLCASGTGGIYEQYFGPGTRLTVT.

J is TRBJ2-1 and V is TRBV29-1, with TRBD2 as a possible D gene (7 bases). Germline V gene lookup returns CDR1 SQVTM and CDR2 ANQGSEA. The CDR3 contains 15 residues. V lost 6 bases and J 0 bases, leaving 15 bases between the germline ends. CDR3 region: CSVAGGGVSYNEQFF. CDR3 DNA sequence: TGCAGCGTCGCCGGAGGGGGGGTCTCCTACAATGAGCAGTTCTTC.

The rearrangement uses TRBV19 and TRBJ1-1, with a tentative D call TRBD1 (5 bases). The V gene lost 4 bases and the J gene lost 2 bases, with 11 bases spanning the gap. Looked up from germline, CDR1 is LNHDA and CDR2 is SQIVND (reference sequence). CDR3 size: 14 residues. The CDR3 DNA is TGTGCCAGTAGTAGGGGACGGGTAAACACTGAAGCTTTCTTT. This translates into CASSRGRVNTEAFF.

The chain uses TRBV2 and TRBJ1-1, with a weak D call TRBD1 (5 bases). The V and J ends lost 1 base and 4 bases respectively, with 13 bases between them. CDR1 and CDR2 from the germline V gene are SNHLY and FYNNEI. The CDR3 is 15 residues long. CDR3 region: CASSEGGLGSTEAFF. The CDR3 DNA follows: TGTGCCAGCAGTGAAGGGGGGTTGGGGTCCACTGAAGCTTTCTTT.

CDR3 region: CASSRLAAYYNEQFF. For the CDR3, the DNA is TGTGCCAGTAGTAGACTAGCGGCTTACTACAATGAGCAGTTCTTC. The chain combines TRBV19 with TRBJ2-1, with 9 positions matching TRBD2. V lost 4 bases to trimming and J lost 3 bases; unmatched junction nucleotides: 4. Germline V gives CDR1 LNHDA, CDR2 SQIVND (reference sequence). This CDR3 is 15 amino acids long. The whole variable domain, filled in from reference TRBV19 and TRBJ2-1, reads DGGITQSPKYLFRKEGQNVTLSCEQNLNHDAMYWYRQDPGQGLRLIYYSQIVNDFQKGDIAEGYSVSREKKESFPLTVTSAQKNPTAFYLCASSRLAAYYNEQFFGPGTRLTVL.

The CDR3 coding sequence is TGTGCCAGCAGTCCGACTAGCGGGATGTACGAGCAGTACTTC. This sequence encodes CASSPTSGMYEQYF. The chain combines TRBV7-6 with TRBJ2-7, with 11 bases lining up with TRBD2. V was clipped by 6 bases and J by 4 bases; unmatched bases: 5. From germline, CDR1 is SGHVS and CDR2 FNYEAQ. CDR3 length: 14 residues.

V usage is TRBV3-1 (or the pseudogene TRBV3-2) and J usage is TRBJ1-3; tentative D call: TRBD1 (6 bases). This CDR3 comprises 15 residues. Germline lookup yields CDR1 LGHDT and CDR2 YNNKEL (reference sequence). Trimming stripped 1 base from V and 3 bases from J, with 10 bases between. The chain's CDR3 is CASSQGLRGGNTIYF. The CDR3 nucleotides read TGTGCCAGCAGCCAAGGCCTCAGGGGTGGAAACACCATATATTTT.

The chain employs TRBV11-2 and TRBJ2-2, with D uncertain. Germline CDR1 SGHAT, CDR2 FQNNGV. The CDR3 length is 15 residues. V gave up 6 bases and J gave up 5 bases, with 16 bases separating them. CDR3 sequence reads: CASRPMVWVTGELFF. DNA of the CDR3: TGTGCCAGCAGACCGATGGTCTGGGTGACCGGGGAGCTGTTTTTT.

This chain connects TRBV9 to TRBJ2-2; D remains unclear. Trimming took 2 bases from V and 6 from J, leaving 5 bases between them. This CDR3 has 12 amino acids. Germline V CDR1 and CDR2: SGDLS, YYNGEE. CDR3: CASSVVAGELFF. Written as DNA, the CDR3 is TGTGCCAGCAGCGTCGTAGCCGGGGAGCTGTTTTTT.

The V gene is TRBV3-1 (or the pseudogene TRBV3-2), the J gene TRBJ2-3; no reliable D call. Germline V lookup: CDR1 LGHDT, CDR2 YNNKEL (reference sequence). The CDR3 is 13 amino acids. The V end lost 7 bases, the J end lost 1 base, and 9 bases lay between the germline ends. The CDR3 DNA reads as TGTGCCAGCAACCCAAGGGGCACAGATACGCAGTATTTT. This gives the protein CASNPRGTDTQYF.

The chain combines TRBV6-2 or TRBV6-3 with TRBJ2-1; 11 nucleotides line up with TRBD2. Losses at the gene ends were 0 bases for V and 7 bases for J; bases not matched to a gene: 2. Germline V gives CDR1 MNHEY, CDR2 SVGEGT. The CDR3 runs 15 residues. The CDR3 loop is CASSYSSGRGNEQFF. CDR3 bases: TGTGCCAGCAGTTACTCTAGCGGGAGGGGGAATGAGCAGTTCTTC.

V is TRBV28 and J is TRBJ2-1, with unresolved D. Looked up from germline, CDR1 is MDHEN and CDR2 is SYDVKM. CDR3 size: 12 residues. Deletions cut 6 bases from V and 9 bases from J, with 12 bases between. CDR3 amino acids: CASSEAHAEQFF. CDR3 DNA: TGTGCCAGCAGCGAAGCTCATGCTGAGCAGTTCTTC.

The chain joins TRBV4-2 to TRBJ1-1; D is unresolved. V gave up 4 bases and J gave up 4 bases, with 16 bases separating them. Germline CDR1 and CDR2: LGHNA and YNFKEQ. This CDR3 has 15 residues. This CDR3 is CASSLSEGSTTEAFF. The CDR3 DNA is TGTGCCAGCAGCCTATCTGAGGGATCGACCACTGAAGCTTTCTTT.

The CDR3 spells CASSYRDEQYF. In DNA form, the CDR3 reads TGTGCCAGCAGTTACAGGGACGAGCAGTACTTC. The J gene is TRBJ2-7, the V gene TRBV6-2 or TRBV6-3, with unresolved D. The CDR3 contains 11 residues. V lost 2 bases to trimming and J lost 5 bases, with 4 bases between them. CDR1 and CDR2 from the germline V gene are MNHEY and SVGEGT.